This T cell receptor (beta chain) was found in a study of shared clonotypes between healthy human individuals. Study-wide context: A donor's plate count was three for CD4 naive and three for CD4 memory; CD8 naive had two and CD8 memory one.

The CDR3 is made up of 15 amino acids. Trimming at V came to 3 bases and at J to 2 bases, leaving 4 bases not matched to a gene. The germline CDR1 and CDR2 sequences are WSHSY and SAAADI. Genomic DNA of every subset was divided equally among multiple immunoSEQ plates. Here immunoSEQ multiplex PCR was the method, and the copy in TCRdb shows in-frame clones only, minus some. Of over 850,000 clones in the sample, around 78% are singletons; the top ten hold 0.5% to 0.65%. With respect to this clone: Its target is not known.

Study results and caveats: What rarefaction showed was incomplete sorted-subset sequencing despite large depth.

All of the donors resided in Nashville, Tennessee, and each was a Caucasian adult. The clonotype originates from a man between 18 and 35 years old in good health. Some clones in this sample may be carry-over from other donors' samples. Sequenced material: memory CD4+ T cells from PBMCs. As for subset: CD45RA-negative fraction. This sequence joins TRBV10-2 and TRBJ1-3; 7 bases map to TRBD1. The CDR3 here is CASSERTGPGNTIYF. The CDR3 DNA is TGCGCCAGCAGTGAAAGGACAGGACCTGGAAACACCATATATTTT.